A selection of T cell receptor beta chains follows, all from one sample in a study of blood T cell repertoires in COVID-19. Profiled with immunoSEQ multiplex PCR; TCRdb holds only in-frame clones, not every one. The sample has some 170,000 clones; 87% are singletons. Sequenced sample: peripheral blood. The receptors originated from a woman between 50 and 59 years old with acute or convalescent COVID-19. Both conserved end residues are part of each CDR3. D genes are given only for firm matches. Clone size is not always given. Where it is, it says once, few, many or a class for expanded clones.

len	d_gene	v_gene	abundance	j_gene	CDR3aa	CDR3nt
16	TRBD1	TRBV12-5	NA	TRBJ1-1	CASAPRTGTVSTEAFF	TGTGCTAGTGCTCCGCGGACAGGGACAGTATCTACTGAAGCTTTCTTT
14	NA	TRBV5-6	NA	TRBJ1-6	CASSFGQSNSPLHF	TGTGCCAGCAGCTTTGGACAGAGTAATTCACCCCTCCACTTT
15	TRBD1	TRBV19	NA	TRBJ1-5	CASSLTGATDQPQHF	TGTGCCAGTAGTCTGACAGGGGCAACGGATCAGCCCCAGCATTTT
14	TRBD1	TRBV5-1	NA	TRBJ1-1	CASSQGTGGTEAFF	TGCGCCAGCAGCCAAGGGACAGGGGGGACTGAAGCTTTCTTT
16	NA	TRBV9	NA	TRBJ1-1	CASSAGARVGNTEAFF	TGTGCCAGCAGCGCTGGGGCAAGGGTAGGTAACACTGAAGCTTTCTTT
14	NA	TRBV7-3	NA	TRBJ1-5	CASSLYPGGQPQHF	TGTGCCAGCAGCTTATACCCCGGGGGTCAGCCCCAGCATTTT
15	TRBD2	TRBV7-2	NA	TRBJ2-3	CASSLVAGVTDTQYF	TGTGCCAGCAGCTTAGTGGCGGGGGTCACAGATACGCAGTATTTT
14	NA	TRBV18	once	TRBJ1-5	CASSISGEGQPQHF	TGTGCCAGCTCAATCTCAGGGGAAGGACAGCCCCAGCATTTT
14	TRBD2	TRBV6-6	NA	TRBJ2-1	CASSQLAGANEQFF	TGTGCCAGCAGTCAACTAGCGGGAGCGAATGAGCAGTTCTTC
18	TRBD1	TRBV27	NA	TRBJ1-6	CASTFNFVRTGENSPLHF	TGTGCCAGCACCTTTAATTTCGTCAGGACAGGGGAAAATTCACCCCTCCACTTT
14	NA	TRBV19	NA	TRBJ1-2	CASSSVGLYYGYTF	TGTGCCAGTAGCTCGGTTGGACTCTACTATGGCTACACCTTC
13	NA	TRBV12-3/TRBV12-4	NA	TRBJ1-6	CARFVQVNSPLHF	TGTGCCAGGTTTGTACAGGTTAATTCACCCCTCCACTTT
14	NA	TRBV27	NA	TRBJ1-1	CASSSDQGGTEAFF	TGTGCCAGCAGTTCCGACCAAGGCGGGACTGAAGCTTTCTTT
14	NA	TRBV7-9	few	TRBJ1-3	CASSSHRSGNTIYF	TGTGCCAGCAGCTCCCACAGGTCTGGAAACACCATATATTTT
14	NA	TRBV6-5	NA	TRBJ1-2	CASSYSQGTYGYTF	TGTGCCAGCAGTTACTCGCAGGGAACCTATGGCTACACCTTC
15	NA	TRBV6-5	NA	TRBJ1-2	CASSPPLAANYGYTF	TGTGCCAGCAGTCCCCCCCTGGCAGCTAACTATGGCTACACCTTC
15	NA	TRBV3-1/TRBV3-2	NA	TRBJ2-2	CASSHQGLYTGELFF	TGTGCCAGCAGCCATCAGGGGCTCTACACCGGGGAGCTGTTTTTT
14	NA	TRBV7-2	NA	TRBJ2-3	CASSQGLNTDTQYF	TGTGCCAGCAGCCAGGGACTCAACACAGATACGCAGTATTTT
13	NA	TRBV11-3	NA	TRBJ1-1	CASSPRMGHEAFF	TGTGCCAGCAGCCCCCGTATGGGCCATGAAGCTTTCTTT
16	NA	TRBV5-1	NA	TRBJ1-1	CASSLTFGYEDTEAFF	TGCGCCAGCAGCTTAACTTTCGGCTACGAGGACACTGAAGCTTTCTTT
15	NA	TRBV5-1	NA	TRBJ2-2	CASSPDRGDTGELFF	TGCGCCAGCAGCCCCGACCGAGGAGACACCGGGGAGCTGTTTTTT
15	TRBD1	TRBV6-2/TRBV6-3	NA	TRBJ2-5	CASSNARQGKETQYF	TGTGCCAGCAGTAATGCCCGACAGGGCAAAGAGACCCAGTACTTC
15	NA	TRBV6-1	NA	TRBJ1-1	CASSEAWGVGTEAFF	TGTGCCAGCAGTGAGGCTTGGGGGGTTGGCACTGAAGCTTTCTTT
14	TRBD1	TRBV28	NA	TRBJ1-2	CASSSRQGAYGYTF	TGTGCCAGCAGTTCCAGACAGGGGGCTTATGGCTACACCTTC
15	NA	TRBV2	NA	TRBJ2-7	CASTLIGGPSHEQYF	TGTGCCAGCACCCTGATCGGGGGACCGAGTCACGAGCAGTACTTC
14	NA	TRBV24-1	NA	TRBJ1-1	CATSESGTNTEAFF	TGTGCCACCAGTGAGAGCGGGACGAACACTGAAGCTTTCTTT
14	NA	TRBV11-2	NA	TRBJ1-5	CASSLDYSNQPQHF	TGTGCCAGCAGCCTCGACTATAGCAATCAGCCCCAGCATTTT
17	TRBD2	TRBV3-1/TRBV3-2	NA	TRBJ2-1	CASSLTGTSGRAREQFF	TGTGCCAGCAGCCTCACCGGGACTAGCGGGAGGGCCCGGGAGCAGTTCTTC
16	NA	TRBV10-2	once	TRBJ1-4	CASSESTGATNEKLFF	TGCGCCAGCAGTGAGTCCACAGGCGCAACTAATGAAAAACTGTTTTTT
15	NA	TRBV19	NA	TRBJ2-6	CASRRQAYGANVLTF	TGTGCCAGTAGGCGACAGGCCTATGGGGCCAACGTCCTGACTTTC
17	TRBD2	TRBV6-4	NA	TRBJ2-7	CASSDSDKRLAGEEQYF	TGTGCCAGCAGTGACTCCGACAAAAGGCTAGCGGGAGAAGAGCAGTACTTC
14	NA	TRBV19	NA	TRBJ1-6	CASSDVRVSSPLHF	TGTGCCAGTAGCGACGTCAGGGTCAGTTCACCCCTCCACTTT
18	TRBD2	TRBV23-1	NA	TRBJ2-3	CASSQSTSGETSTDTQYF	TGCGCCAGCAGTCAATCAACTAGCGGGGAAACTAGCACAGATACGCAGTATTTT
14	NA	TRBV7-9	NA	TRBJ1-6	CASAGSSYNSPLHF	TGTGCCAGCGCGGGGAGCTCCTATAATTCACCCCTCCACTTT
15	TRBD2	TRBV5-1	NA	TRBJ2-3	CASKPVAGGADTQYF	TGCGCCAGCAAGCCGGTAGCGGGAGGCGCAGATACGCAGTATTTT
15	TRBD1	TRBV7-8	NA	TRBJ1-5	CASSRDSYSNQPQHF	TGTGCCAGCAGCAGGGACAGCTATAGCAATCAGCCCCAGCATTTT
15	TRBD1	TRBV6-5	NA	TRBJ2-7	CASSWLTTGEGEQYF	TGTGCCAGCAGTTGGCTCACAACAGGGGAAGGCGAGCAGTACTTC
16	TRBD1	TRBV11-3	NA	TRBJ1-1	CASSLDGQGMNTEAFF	TGTGCCAGCAGCTTAGATGGACAGGGCATGAACACTGAAGCTTTCTTT
16	NA	TRBV9	NA	TRBJ1-2	CASSSPPGLGGWGYTF	TGTGCCAGCAGCTCTCCGCCGGGCCTCGGGGGTTGGGGCTACACCTTC
14	NA	TRBV11-2	once	TRBJ2-7	CASSLRGALGEQYF	TGTGCCAGCAGCTTACGGGGGGCCCTCGGCGAGCAGTACTTC
14	TRBD1	TRBV6-5	NA	TRBJ2-1	CASSRGRGYNEQFF	TGTGCCAGCAGCAGGGGGCGCGGCTACAATGAGCAGTTCTTC
14	TRBD1	TRBV19	NA	TRBJ1-2	CASSPDGQGYGYTF	TGTGCCAGTAGTCCGGACGGACAGGGCTATGGCTACACCTTC
15	NA	TRBV24-1	NA	TRBJ2-3	CATSEYGGLWDTQYF	TGTGCCACCAGTGAATACGGGGGACTGTGGGATACGCAGTATTTT
14	NA	TRBV28	NA	TRBJ2-1	CASSLFPPEDEQFF	TGTGCCAGCAGTTTATTTCCCCCGGAGGATGAGCAGTTCTTC
16	NA	TRBV10-3	NA	TRBJ1-2	CAISGGRGLLGYGYTF	TGTGCCATCAGTGGTGGCAGGGGCCTGCTCGGCTATGGCTACACCTTC
11	NA	TRBV6-6	NA	TRBJ1-1	CASRGTSEAFF	TGTGCCAGCCGGGGAACGTCTGAAGCTTTCTTT
15	NA	TRBV13	NA	TRBJ2-3	CASSPNGADTDTQYF	TGTGCCAGCAGCCCCAATGGGGCAGACACAGATACGCAGTATTTT
13	NA	TRBV27	NA	TRBJ1-2	CASSLQRNYGYTF	TGTGCCAGCAGTTTGCAGCGTAACTATGGCTACACCTTC
15	TRBD1	TRBV5-4	NA	TRBJ1-1	CASSVTGGAGTEAFF	TGTGCCAGCAGCGTGACAGGGGGCGCAGGGACTGAAGCTTTCTTT
14	NA	TRBV6-5	NA	TRBJ1-4	CASRTGTTNEKLFF	TGTGCCAGCAGAACAGGAACAACTAATGAAAAACTGTTTTTT
15	NA	TRBV19	NA	TRBJ1-6	CASTRGDRQNSPLHF	TGTGCCAGTACCAGGGGCGACAGACAGAATTCACCCCTCCACTTT
12	NA	TRBV29-1	NA	TRBJ1-1	CSVGGVNTEAFF	TGCAGCGTTGGGGGGGTAAACACTGAAGCTTTCTTT
13	TRBD1	TRBV6-2/TRBV6-3	NA	TRBJ1-2	CASSYQGAIGYTF	TGTGCCAGCAGTTACCAGGGGGCGATAGGCTACACCTTC
14	NA	TRBV6-5	NA	TRBJ1-2	CASRQGQSGYRYTF	TGTGCCAGCAGACAGGGACAATCTGGGTATCGCTACACCTTC
16	TRBD1	TRBV7-2	NA	TRBJ1-5	CASSFQGGHSNQPQHF	TGTGCCAGCAGCTTCCAGGGGGGTCATAGCAATCAGCCCCAGCATTTT